This T cell receptor (beta chain) stems from a study of cytomegalovirus exposure and HLA in healthy donors. At the level of the study: The 110 million or so unique TCR beta sequences, from roughly 180 million T cells, were found by an earlier analysis. Points from the study as a whole: Later analysis associated a missense DCLRE1C variant with TCR beta V- and J-gene trimming. Researchers counted about 150 TCR beta chains as cytomegalovirus-associated. Highly shared sequence variants in one cluster were likely a sequencing artifact.

Both 60 Vbeta primers and 13 Jbeta primers went into the PCR. Repertoires were generated with immunoSEQ multiplex PCR, while TCRdb's copy carries only in-frame clones and drops some. The repertoire holds approximately 150,000 clones, around 75% seen once, with 3.1% in the top ten. On this clone: Its antigen is unknown.

The CDR3 is 16 amino acids. V lost 1 base to trimming and J lost 6 bases, with 17 bases between them. The germline V gene encodes CDR1 SGHDT and CDR2 YYEEEE. This chain connects TRBV5-6 to TRBJ2-1; TRBD2 might be the D (6 bases). Input material: PBMCs. This clonotype was sampled from a male donor in good health and CMV-seronegative. This CDR3 is CASSLLGSGLGNEQFF. As DNA, the CDR3 is TGTGCCAGCAGCTTGCTGGGGTCGGGACTGGGCAATGAGCAGTTCTTC.